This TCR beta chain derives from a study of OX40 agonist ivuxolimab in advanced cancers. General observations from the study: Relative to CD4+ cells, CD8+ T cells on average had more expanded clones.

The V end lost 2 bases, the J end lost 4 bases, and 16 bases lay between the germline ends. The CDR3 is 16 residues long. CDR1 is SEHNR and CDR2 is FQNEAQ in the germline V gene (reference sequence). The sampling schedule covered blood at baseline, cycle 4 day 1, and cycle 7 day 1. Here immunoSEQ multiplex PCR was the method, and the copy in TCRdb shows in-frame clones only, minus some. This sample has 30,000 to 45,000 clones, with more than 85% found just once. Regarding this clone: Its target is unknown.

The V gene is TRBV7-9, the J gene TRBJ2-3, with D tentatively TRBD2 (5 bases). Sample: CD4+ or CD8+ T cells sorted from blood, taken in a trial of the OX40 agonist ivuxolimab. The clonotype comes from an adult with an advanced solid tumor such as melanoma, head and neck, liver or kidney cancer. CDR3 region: CASSLNKASWADTQYF. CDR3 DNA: TGTGCCAGCAGCTTAAATAAGGCTAGCTGGGCAGATACGCAGTATTTT.